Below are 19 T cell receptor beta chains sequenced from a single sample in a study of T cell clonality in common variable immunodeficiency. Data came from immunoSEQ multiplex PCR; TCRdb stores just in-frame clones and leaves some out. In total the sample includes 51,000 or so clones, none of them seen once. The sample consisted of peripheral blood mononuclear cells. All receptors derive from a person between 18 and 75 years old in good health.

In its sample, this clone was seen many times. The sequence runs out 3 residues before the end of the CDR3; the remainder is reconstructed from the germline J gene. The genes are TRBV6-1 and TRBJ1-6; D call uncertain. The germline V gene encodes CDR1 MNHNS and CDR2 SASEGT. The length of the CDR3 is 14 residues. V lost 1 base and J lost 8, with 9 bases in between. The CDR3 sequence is CASSEDPLYSPLHF. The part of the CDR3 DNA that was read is TGTGCCAGCAGTGAAGATCCACTTTATTCACCC.

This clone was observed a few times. CDR3 protein: CASRAGGENIQYF. CDR3 DNA (partial): TGTGCCAGCAGAGCGGGAGGCGAAAACATT. The J gene is TRBJ2-4, the V gene TRBV2; 9 positions agree with TRBD2. Read sequence stops 3 residues before the CDR3 end, and the germline J gene provides the missing end. Unmatched junction bases numbered 2, after V lost 6 bases and J lost 5 bases. Germline-derived CDR1 and CDR2 are SNHLY and FYNNEI. This CDR3 region has 13 residues.

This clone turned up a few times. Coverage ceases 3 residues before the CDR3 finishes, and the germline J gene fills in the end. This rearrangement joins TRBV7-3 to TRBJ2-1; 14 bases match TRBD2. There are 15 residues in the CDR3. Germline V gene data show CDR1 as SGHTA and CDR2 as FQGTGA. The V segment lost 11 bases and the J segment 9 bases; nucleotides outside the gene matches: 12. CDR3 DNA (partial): TGTGCCTCCACCGGGACTAGCGGGAGAGATGGTGAG. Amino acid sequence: CASTGTSGRDGE. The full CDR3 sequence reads CASTGTSGRDGEQFF. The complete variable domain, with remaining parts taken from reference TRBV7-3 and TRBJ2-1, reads GAGVSQTPSNKVTEKGKYVELRCDPISGHTALYWYRQSLGQGPEFLIYFQGTGAADDSGLPNDRFFAVRPEGSVSTLKIQRTERGDSAVYLCASTGTSGRDGEQFFGPGTRLTVL.

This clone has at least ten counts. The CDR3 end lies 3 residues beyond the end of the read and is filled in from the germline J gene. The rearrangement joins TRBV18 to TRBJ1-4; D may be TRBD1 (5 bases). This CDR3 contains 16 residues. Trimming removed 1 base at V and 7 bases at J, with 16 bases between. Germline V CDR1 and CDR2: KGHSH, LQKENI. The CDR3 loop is CASSPLGQGTGEKLFF. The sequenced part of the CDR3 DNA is TGTGCCAGCTCACCACTGGGGCAGGGAACGGGTGAAAAA.

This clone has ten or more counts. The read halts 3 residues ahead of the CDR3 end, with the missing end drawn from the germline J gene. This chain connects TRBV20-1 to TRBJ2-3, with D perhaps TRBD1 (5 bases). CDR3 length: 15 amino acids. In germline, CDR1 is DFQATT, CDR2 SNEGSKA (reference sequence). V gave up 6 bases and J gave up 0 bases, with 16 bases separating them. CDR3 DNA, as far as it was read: TGCAGTGCCCCGCCTGGTGGGGCGAGCACAGATACG. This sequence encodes CSAPPGGASTDT. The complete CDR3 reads CSAPPGGASTDTQYF.

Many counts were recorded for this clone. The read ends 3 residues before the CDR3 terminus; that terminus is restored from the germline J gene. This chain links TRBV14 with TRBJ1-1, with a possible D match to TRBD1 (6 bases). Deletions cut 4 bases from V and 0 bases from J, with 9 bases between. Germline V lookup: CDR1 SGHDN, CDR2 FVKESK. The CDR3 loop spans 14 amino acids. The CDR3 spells CASSRGTLNTEAFF. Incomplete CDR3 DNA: TGTGCCAGCAGCCGCGGGACATTGAACACTGAA.

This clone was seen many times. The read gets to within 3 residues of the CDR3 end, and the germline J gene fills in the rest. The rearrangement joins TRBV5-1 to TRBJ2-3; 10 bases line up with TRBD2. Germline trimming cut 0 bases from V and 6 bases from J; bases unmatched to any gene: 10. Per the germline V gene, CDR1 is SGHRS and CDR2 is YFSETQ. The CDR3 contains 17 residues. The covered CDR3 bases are TGCGCCAGCAGCTTGGGGGCGAGCGGGGGGGGAGACGATACG. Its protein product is CASSLGASGGGDDT. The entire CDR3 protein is CASSLGASGGGDDTQYF. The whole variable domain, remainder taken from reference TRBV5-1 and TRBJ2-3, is KAGVTQTPRYLIKTRGQQVTLSCSPISGHRSVSWYQQTPGQGLQFLFEYFSETQRNKGNFPGRFSGRQFSNSRSEMNVSTLELGDSALYLCASSLGASGGGDDTQYFGPGTRLTVL.

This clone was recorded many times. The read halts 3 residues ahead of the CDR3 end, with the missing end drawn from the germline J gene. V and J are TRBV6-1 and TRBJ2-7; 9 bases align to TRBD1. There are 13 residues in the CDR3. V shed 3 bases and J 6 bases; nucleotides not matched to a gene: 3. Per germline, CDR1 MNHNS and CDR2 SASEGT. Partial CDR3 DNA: TGTGCCAGCAGTGAGCGACAGGGGGTCGAG. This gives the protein CASSERQGVE. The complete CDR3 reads CASSERQGVEQYF.

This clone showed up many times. This chain's CDR3 is CASSPALGLAGRETQYF. The DNA read from the CDR3 is TGTGCCAGCAGCCCCGCCCTAGGGCTAGCGGGAAGAGAGACC. The V call is TRBV7-7, the J call TRBJ2-5; 9 bases fit TRBD2. The read terminates 3 residues ahead of where the CDR3 ends, so the germline J gene completes it. The CDR3 has 17 amino acids. The junction had 14 bases not matched to a gene; V was cut back by 5 bases and J by 4 bases. CDR1 and CDR2 from the germline V gene are SSHAT and FNYEAQ (reference sequence).

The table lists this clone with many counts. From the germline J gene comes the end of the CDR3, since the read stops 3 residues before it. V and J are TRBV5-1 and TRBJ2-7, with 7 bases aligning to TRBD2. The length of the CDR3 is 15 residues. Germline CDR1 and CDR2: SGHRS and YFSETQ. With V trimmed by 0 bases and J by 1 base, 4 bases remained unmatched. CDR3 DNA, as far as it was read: TGCGCCAGCAGCTTGGCGCAGGGAGGGTCCTACGAG. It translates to CASSLAQGGSYE. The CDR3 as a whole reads CASSLAQGGSYEQYF.

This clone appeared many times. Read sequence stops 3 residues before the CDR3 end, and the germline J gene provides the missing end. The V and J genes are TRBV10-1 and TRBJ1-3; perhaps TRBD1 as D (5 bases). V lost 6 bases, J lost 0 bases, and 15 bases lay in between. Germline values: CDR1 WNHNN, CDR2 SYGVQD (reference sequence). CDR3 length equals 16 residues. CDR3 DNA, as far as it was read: TGCGCCAGCAGGCCGGCAGGGCCTAACTCTGGAAACACC. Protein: CASRPAGPNSGNT. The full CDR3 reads CASRPAGPNSGNTIYF.

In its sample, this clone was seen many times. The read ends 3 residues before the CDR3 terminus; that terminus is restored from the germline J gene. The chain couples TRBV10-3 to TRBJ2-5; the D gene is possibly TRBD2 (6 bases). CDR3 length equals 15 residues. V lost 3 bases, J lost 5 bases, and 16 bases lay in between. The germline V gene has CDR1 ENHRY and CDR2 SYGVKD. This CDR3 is CAISDSEAGRETQYF. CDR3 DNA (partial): TGTGCCATCAGTGATTCGGAAGCGGGCCGGGAGACC.

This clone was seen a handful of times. Partial CDR3 DNA: TGCAGTGCTAGAGATCTGACAGTCAATCAGCCC. This codes for CSARDLTVNQP. The whole CDR3 is CSARDLTVNQPQHF. The chain combines TRBV20-1 with TRBJ1-5, with D possibly matching TRBD1 (5 bases). The read terminates 3 residues before the CDR3 end, so the remaining end is supplied by the germline J gene. Germline V CDR1 and CDR2: DFQATT, SNEGSKA (reference sequence). V was cut by 0 bases and J by 3 bases, with 9 bases left in between. This CDR3 has 14 residues.

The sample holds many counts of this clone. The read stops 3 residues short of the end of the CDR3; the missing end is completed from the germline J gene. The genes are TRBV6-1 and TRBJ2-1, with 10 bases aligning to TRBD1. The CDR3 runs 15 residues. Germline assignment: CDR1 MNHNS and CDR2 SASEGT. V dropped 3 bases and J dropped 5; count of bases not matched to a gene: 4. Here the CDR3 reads CASSDRQGAHNEQFF. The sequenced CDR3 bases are TGTGCCAGCAGTGACCGACAGGGGGCCCACAATGAG.

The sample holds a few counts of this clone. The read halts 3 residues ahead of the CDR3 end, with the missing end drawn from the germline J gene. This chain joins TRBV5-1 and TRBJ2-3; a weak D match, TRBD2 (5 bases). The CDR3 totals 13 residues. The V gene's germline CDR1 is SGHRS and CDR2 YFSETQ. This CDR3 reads CASSLGGQETQYF. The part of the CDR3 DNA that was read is TGCGCCAGCAGCTTGGGAGGGCAAGAGACG.

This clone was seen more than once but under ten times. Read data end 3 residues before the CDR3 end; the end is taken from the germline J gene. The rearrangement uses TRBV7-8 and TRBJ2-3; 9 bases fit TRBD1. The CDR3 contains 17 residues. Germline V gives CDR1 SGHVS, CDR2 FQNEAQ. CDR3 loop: CASSLPRGQGGGETQYF. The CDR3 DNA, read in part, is TGTGCCAGCAGCCTCCCAAGGGGACAGGGTGGAGGAGAGACG.

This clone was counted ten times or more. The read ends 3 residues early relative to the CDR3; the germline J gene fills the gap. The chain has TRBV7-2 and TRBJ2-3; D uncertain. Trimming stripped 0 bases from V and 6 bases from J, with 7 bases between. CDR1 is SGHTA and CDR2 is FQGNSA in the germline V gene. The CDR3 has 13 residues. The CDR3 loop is CASSLAPADTQYF. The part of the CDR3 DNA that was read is TGTGCCAGCAGCTTAGCGCCAGCGGATACG.

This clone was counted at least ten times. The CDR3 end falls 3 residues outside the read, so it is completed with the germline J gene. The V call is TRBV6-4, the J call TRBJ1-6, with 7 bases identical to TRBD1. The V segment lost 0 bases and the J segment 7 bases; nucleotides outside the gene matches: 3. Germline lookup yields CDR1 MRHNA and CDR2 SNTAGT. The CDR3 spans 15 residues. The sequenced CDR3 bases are TGTGCCAGCAGTGACTCAGTAGGGGGCAATTCACCC. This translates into CASSDSVGGNSP. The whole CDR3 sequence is CASSDSVGGNSPLHF.

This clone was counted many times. The part of the CDR3 DNA that was read is TGCGCCAGCAATTTACTAGCGGGGGGGCGGGGGAATGAG. Residues: CASNLLAGGRGNE. Given in full, the CDR3 is CASNLLAGGRGNEQFF. This chain connects TRBV5-1 to TRBJ2-1; 13 bases map to TRBD2. The CDR3 end lies 3 residues beyond the end of the read and is filled in from the germline J gene. The CDR3 runs 16 residues. Looked up from germline, CDR1 is SGHRS and CDR2 is YFSETQ. V lost 6 bases to trimming and J lost 7 bases; unmatched junction nucleotides: 10.